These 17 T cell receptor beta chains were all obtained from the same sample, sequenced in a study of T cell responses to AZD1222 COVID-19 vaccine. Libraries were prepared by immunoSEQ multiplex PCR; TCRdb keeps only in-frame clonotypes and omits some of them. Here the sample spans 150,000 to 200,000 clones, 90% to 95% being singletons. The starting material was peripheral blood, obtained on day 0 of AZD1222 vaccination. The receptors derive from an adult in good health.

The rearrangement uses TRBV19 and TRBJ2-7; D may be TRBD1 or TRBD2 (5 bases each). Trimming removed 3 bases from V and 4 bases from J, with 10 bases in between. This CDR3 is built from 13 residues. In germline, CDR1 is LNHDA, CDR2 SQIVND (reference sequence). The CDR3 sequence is CASSMGRDYEQYF. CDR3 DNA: TGTGCCAGTAGTATGGGACGGGATTACGAGCAGTACTTC.

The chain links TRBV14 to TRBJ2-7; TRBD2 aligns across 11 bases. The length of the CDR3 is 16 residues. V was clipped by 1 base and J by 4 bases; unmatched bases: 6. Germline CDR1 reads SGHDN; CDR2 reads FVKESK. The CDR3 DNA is TGTGCCAGCAGCCAAGTGCAGGGGACTAGCGGTTACGAGCAGTACTTC. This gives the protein CASSQVQGTSGYEQYF.

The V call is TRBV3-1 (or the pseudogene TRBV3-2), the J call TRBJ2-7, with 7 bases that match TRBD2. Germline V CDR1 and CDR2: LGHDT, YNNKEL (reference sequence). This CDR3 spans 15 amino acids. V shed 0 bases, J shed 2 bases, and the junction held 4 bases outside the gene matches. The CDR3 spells CASSQDPAGTYEQYF. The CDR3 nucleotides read TGTGCCAGCAGCCAAGATCCAGCGGGGACCTACGAGCAGTACTTC.

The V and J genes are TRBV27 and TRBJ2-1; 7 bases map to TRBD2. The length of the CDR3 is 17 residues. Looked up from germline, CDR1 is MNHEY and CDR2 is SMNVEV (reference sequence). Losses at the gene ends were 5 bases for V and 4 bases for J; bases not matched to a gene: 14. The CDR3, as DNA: TGTGCCAGCAGTAAGCCCGGGACTACTGGACCGTACAATGAGCAGTTCTTC. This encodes CASSKPGTTGPYNEQFF.

The CDR3 is CASSQTGIGQGLADTQYF. CDR3 DNA sequence: TGTGCCAGCAGCCAAACGGGAATAGGACAGGGGCTGGCAGATACGCAGTATTTT. The chain joins TRBV28 to TRBJ2-3, with 9 bases lining up with TRBD1. The germline V gene encodes CDR1 MDHEN and CDR2 SYDVKM. Trimming took 6 bases from V and 4 from J; bases not matched to a gene: 17. This CDR3 is built from 18 residues. Based on the CDR3 plus reference TRBV28 and TRBJ2-3, the full variable domain is DVKVTQSSRYLVKRTGEKVFLECVQDMDHENMFWYRQDPGLGLRLIYFSYDVKMKEKGDIPEGYSVSREKKERFSLILESASTNQTSMYLCASSQTGIGQGLADTQYFGPGTRLTVL.

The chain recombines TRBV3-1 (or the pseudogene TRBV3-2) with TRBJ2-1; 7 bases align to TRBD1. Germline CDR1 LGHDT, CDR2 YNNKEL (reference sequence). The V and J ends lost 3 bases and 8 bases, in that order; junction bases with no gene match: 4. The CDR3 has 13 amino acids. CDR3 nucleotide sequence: TGTGCCAGCAGCCAGACAGGGTCCGATGAGCAGTTCTTC. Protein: CASSQTGSDEQFF.

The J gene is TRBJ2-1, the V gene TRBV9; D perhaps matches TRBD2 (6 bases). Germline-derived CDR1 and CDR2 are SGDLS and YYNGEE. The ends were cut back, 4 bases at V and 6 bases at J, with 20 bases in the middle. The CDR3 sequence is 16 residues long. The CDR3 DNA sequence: TGTGCCAGCAGCCTCTGGACTACACCTCTGCGCAATGAGCAGTTCTTC. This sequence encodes CASSLWTTPLRNEQFF. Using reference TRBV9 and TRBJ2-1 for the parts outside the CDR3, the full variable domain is DSGVTQTPKHLITATGQRVTLRCSPRSGDLSVYWYQQSLDQGLQFLIQYYNGEERAKGNILERFSAQQFPDLHSELNLSSLELGDSALYFCASSLWTTPLRNEQFFGPGTRLTVL.

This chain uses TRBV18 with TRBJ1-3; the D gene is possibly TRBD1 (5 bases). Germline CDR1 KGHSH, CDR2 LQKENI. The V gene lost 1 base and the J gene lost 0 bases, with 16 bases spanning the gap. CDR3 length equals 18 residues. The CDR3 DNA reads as TGTGCCAGCTCACCACTCGGGCAGGGATTCCCCTCTGGAAACACCATATATTTT. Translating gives CASSPLGQGFPSGNTIYF.

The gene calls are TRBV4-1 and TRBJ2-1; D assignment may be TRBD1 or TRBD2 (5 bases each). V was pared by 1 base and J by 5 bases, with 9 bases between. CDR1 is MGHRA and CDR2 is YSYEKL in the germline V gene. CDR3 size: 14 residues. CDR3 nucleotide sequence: TGCGCCAGCAGCCAAGCGGGGACCCACAATGAGCAGTTCTTC. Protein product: CASSQAGTHNEQFF.

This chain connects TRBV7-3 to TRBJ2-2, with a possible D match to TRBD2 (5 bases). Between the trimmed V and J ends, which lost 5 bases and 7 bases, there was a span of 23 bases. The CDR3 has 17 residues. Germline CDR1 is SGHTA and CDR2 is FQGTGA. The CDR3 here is CASSRLTGMGIGGELFF. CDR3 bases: TGTGCCAGCAGCCGCCTGACCGGGATGGGAATCGGCGGGGAGCTGTTTTTT.

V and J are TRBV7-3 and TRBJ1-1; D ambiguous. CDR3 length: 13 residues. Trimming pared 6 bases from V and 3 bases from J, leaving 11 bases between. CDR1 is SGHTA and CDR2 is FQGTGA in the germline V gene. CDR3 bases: TGTGCCAGCAGTTTTCTTGAGGACACTGAAGCTTTCTTT. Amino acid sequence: CASSFLEDTEAFF.

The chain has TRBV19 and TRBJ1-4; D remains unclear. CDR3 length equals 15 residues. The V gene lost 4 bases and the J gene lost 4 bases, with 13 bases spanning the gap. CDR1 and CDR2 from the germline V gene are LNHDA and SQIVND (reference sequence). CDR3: CASSTARPGNEKLFF. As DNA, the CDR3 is TGTGCCAGTAGTACAGCCAGGCCCGGTAATGAAAAACTGTTTTTT.

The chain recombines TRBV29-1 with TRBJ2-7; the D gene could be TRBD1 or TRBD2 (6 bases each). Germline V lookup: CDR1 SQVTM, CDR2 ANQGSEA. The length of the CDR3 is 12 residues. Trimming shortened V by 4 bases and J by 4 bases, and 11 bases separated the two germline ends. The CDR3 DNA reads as TGCAGCGTTGTGCAGGGGAGGTACGAGCAGTACTTC. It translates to CSVVQGRYEQYF.

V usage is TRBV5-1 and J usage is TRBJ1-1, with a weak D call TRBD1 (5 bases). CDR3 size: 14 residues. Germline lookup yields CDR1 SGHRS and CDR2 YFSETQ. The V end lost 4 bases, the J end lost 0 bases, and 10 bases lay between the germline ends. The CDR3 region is CASSGDSMNTEAFF. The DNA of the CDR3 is TGCGCCAGCAGCGGCGACAGCATGAACACTGAAGCTTTCTTT.

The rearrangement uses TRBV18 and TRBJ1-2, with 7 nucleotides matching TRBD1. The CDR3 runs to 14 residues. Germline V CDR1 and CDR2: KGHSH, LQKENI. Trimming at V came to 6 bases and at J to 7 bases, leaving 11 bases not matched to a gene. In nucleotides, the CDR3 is TGTGCCAGCTCCCCGGGACAGTTCGTAGGTGGCTACACCTTC. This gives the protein CASSPGQFVGGYTF.

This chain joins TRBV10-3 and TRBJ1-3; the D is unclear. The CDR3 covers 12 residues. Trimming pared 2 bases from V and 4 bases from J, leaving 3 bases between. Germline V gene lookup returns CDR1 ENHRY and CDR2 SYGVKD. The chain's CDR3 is CAISEGGNTIYF. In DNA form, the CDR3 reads TGTGCCATCAGTGAGGGGGGAAACACCATATATTTT.

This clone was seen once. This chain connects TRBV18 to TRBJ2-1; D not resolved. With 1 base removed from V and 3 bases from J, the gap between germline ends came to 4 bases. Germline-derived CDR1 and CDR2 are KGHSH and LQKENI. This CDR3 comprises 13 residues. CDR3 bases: TGTGCCAGCTCACCACTAATCTACAATGAGCAGTTCTTC. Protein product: CASSPLIYNEQFF.